The text below deals with one TCR beta chain. The CDR3 has 14 amino acids. V shed 8 bases and J shed 9 bases, with 20 bases lying between them. From germline, CDR1 is MNHNY and CDR2 SVGAGI (reference sequence). This sample stems from a study of blood T cell repertoires in COVID-19. Turning to the study itself: PBMCs, B-cell-depleted T cells, or T cells were the source of the cDNA or gDNA that made up the material.

As processed by the authors: From reference gene primer amplification, estimates of nucleated cell counts were derived. Method: immunoSEQ multiplex PCR; TCRdb's copy keeps in-frame clones and lacks some. V and J calls and clone size are given by that table; D and trimming were obtained from the DNA. The sample gives approximately 130,000 clones, 88% of which show up once; over 1.5% is in the top ten. The sequenced material came from peripheral blood. The V and J genes are TRBV6-6 and TRBJ1-5; D may be TRBD1 (6 bases). This sequence was found in a human donor in a cohort sampled during active COVID-19. CDR3 region: CASALGDTNSPQHF. The CDR3 DNA sequence: TGTGCCAGCGCCCTGGGGGACACCAATTCGCCCCAGCATTTT.